The clone carrying this T cell receptor (beta chain) has ten or more counts. The antigen remains unidentified. These data belong to a study of T cells in Graves' hyperthyroidism and ophthalmopathy. Looked up from germline, CDR1 is MDHEN and CDR2 is SYDVKM. The CDR3 sequence is 17 residues long. V lost 3 bases to trimming and J lost 6 bases; unmatched junction nucleotides: 11. Newly diagnosed hyperthyroidism, duration under 2 months, in patients aged 18 to 65. Findings of the study overall: Most thyroid clonotypes expanded above 0.001 were also detected in blood. From stable hyperthyroidism, ophthalmopathy was set apart by a 13 V-J model.

The investigators amplified TCR beta CDR3 regions from RNA transcripts. The HTBI set primed first-round TCR CDR3 RT-PCR. A single record per CDR3 protein comes from TCRdb applying MiXCR to the multiplex PCR reads. The data contain hundreds of thousands of distinct CDR3 sequences, roughly 13% of them seen just once; the ten biggest clones take up roughly 5.5%. Sequencing was done on a sample of blood. The source is a young woman with Graves' hyperthyroidism that later progressed to Graves' ophthalmopathy. The chain links TRBV28 to TRBJ2-7; 13 bases align to TRBD2. DNA for the CDR3: TGTGCCAGCAGTTTCCCTCTGACTAGCGGGAGGCGAGGCGAGCAGTACTTC. It specifies CASSFPLTSGRRGEQYF.